This T cell receptor (beta chain) emerged from a study of T-cell memory formation after mild COVID-19. Study findings and constraints: Memory sampled before infection contained some responding clones, suggesting cross-reactive memory joined.

The CDR3 consists of 15 residues. CDR1 and CDR2 from the germline V gene are KGHDR and SFDVKD. V lost 5 bases, J lost 3 bases, and 6 bases stayed unmatched. As to this clonotype: Its antigen is still unknown.

5'RACE with constant-segment primers yielded barcoded, UMI-tagged TCR alpha and TCR beta cDNA libraries. One entry per CDR3 protein results from TCRdb running MiXCR on the 5' RACE reads. Here the sample spans some 450,000 distinct CDR3 sequences, around 19% being singletons. The sequenced sample consisted of PBMCs or a T cell subset sorted from them (not recorded which). This clonotype originated in an adult woman who had mild COVID-19 (a few samples of this study predate the infection). Cell type and time point are not known. The chain is built from TRBV24-1 and TRBJ2-5; TRBD1 agrees at 9 bases. CDR3 nucleotide sequence: TGTGCCACCAGTGTTCCGGGACAGGGTAAAGAGACCCAGTACTTC. Translated, it gives CATSVPGQGKETQYF.